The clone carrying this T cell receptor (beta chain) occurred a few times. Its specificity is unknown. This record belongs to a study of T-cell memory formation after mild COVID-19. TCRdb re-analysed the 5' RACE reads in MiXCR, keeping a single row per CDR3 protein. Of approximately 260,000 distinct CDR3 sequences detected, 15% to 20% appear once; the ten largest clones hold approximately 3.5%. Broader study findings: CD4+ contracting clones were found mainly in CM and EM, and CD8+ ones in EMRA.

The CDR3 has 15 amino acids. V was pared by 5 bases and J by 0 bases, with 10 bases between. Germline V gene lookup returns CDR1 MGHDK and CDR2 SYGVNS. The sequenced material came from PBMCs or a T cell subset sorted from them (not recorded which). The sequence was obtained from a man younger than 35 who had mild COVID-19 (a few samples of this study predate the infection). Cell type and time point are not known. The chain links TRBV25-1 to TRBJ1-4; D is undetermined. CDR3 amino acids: CASSKEPATNEKLFF. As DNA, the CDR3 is TGTGCCAGCAGTAAAGAGCCAGCAACTAATGAAAAACTGTTTTTT.